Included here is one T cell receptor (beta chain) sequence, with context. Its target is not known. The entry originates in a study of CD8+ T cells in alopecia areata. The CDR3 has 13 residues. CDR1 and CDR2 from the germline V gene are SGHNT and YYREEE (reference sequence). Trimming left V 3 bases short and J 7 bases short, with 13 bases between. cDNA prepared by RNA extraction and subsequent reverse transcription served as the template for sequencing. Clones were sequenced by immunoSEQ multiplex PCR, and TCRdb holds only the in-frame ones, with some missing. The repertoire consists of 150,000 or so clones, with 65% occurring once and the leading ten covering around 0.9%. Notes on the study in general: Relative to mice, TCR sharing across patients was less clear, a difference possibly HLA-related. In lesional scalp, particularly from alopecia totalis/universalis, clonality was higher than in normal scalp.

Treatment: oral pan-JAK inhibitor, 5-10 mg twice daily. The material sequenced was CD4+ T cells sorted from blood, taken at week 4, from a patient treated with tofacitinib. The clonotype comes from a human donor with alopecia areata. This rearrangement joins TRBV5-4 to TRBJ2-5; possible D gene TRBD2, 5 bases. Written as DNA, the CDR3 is TGTGCCAGCAGCTCACCTAGCCCTGGGACCCAGTACTTC. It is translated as CASSSPSPGTQYF. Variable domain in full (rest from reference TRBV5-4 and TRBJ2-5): ETGVTQSPTHLIKTRGQQVTLRCSSQSGHNTVSWYQQALGQGPQFIFQYYREEENGRGNFPPRFSGLQFPNYSSELNVNALELDDSALYLCASSSPSPGTQYFGPGTRLLVL.